The 23 T cell receptor beta chains presented below share a single source sample, sequenced in a study of blood T cell repertoires in COVID-19. Sequencing used immunoSEQ multiplex PCR; TCRdb keeps in-frame clones, though not all of them. Among nearly 300,000 clones, roughly 80% were seen once, and the ten largest hold roughly 1.5%. The specimen sequenced was peripheral blood. Every receptor here comes from a human donor with COVID-19, enrolled during active disease. The donor label of this sample is uncertain.

This chain links TRBV29-1 with TRBJ1-2, with 10 nucleotides matching TRBD1. This CDR3 contains 13 residues. Unmatched junction bases numbered 7, after V lost 7 bases and J lost 5 bases. Germline CDR1 and CDR2: SQVTM and ANQGSEA. The CDR3 nucleotides read TGCAGCGCAGGACAGGGGGAGGTTTATGGCTACACCTTC. Residues: CSAGQGEVYGYTF. The full variable domain, rest sourced from reference TRBV29-1 and TRBJ1-2, is SAVISQKPSRDICQRGTSLTIQCQVDSQVTMMFWYRQQPGQSLTLIATANQGSEATYESGFVIDKFPISRPNLTFSTLTVSNMSPEDSSIYLCSAGQGEVYGYTFGSGTRLTVV.

The count of this clone is one. DNA of the CDR3: TGTGCCAGCAGTTTACTCAGGGGCGAGCAGTACTTC. It yields the protein CASSLLRGEQYF. The chain has TRBV28 and TRBJ2-7, with D tentatively TRBD1 (6 bases). CDR3 length: 12 residues. The V end lost 2 bases, the J end lost 6 bases, and 8 bases lay between the germline ends. Germline CDR1 reads MDHEN; CDR2 reads SYDVKM.

This clone was counted a single time. The gene calls are TRBV7-8 and TRBJ2-1, with 8 bases lining up with TRBD2. Germline trimming cut 2 bases from V and 0 bases from J; bases unmatched to any gene: 6. This CDR3 region has 17 residues. The germline gives CDR1 SGHVS, CDR2 FQNEAQ. The CDR3 bases are TGTGCCAGCAGCTTATATTCCGGGACTAGCTCCTACAATGAGCAGTTCTTC. Protein product: CASSLYSGTSSYNEQFF.

As to this clone: At the DNA level, this CDR3 is encoded by other sequences in the same sample as well. The chain is built from TRBV14 and TRBJ2-7; D call uncertain. The ends were cut back, 5 bases at V and 1 base at J, with 3 bases in the middle. The length of the CDR3 is 11 residues. Germline V lookup: CDR1 SGHDN, CDR2 FVKESK. This CDR3 is CASSYSYEQYF. CDR3 nucleotide sequence: TGTGCCAGCAGCTATTCCTACGAGCAGTACTTC.

The rearrangement links TRBV9 to TRBJ2-3, with TRBD2 matching over 9 bases. Looked up from germline, CDR1 is SGDLS and CDR2 is YYNGEE. V lost 4 bases and J lost 0; bases outside the gene matches: 6. The CDR3 extends over 16 amino acids. The CDR3 protein is CASSSRLAESTDTQYF. CDR3 nucleotide sequence: TGTGCCAGCAGCTCCAGACTAGCGGAGAGCACAGATACGCAGTATTTT. The full variable domain, its missing parts supplied by reference TRBV9 and TRBJ2-3, is DSGVTQTPKHLITATGQRVTLRCSPRSGDLSVYWYQQSLDQGLQFLIQYYNGEERAKGNILERFSAQQFPDLHSELNLSSLELGDSALYFCASSSRLAESTDTQYFGPGTRLTVL.

The chain has TRBV19 and TRBJ2-1; 9 bases agree with TRBD2. Germline CDR1 LNHDA, CDR2 SQIVND (reference sequence). V lost 6 bases to trimming and J lost 2 bases; unmatched junction nucleotides: 8. CDR3 length equals 16 residues. This CDR3 is CASRNSGSGPYNEQFF. Written as DNA, the CDR3 is TGTGCCAGTAGGAATAGCGGGAGTGGCCCCTACAATGAGCAGTTCTTC.

The rearrangement joins TRBV10-1 to TRBJ2-1; TRBD2 matches 11 bases. The CDR3 runs to 15 residues. With V trimmed by 8 bases and J by 8 bases, 11 bases remained unmatched. Germline lookup yields CDR1 WNHNN and CDR2 SYGVQD (reference sequence). CDR3 protein: CASSRLAGLLDEQFF. The CDR3 DNA reads TGCGCCAGCTCAAGACTAGCGGGACTCTTGGATGAGCAGTTCTTC.

The chain uses TRBV9 and TRBJ2-2, with D unresolved. CDR3 length: 15 residues. The germline gives CDR1 SGDLS, CDR2 YYNGEE. V was pared by 3 bases and J by 7 bases, with 16 bases between. The CDR3 DNA is TGTGCCAGCAGCGGTCATCACCTAGGTAGCGGGGAGCTGTTTTTT. Translating gives CASSGHHLGSGELFF.

The chain combines TRBV6-5 with TRBJ2-3, with a possible D match to TRBD2 (7 bases). The germline V gene has CDR1 MNHEY and CDR2 SVGAGI. V lost 4 bases and J lost 6, with 14 bases in between. The CDR3 sequence is 14 residues long. DNA for the CDR3: TGTGCCAGCAGTTCACAGGGAGGGGCGGATACGCAGTATTTT. The encoded protein is CASSSQGGADTQYF.

The chain is built from TRBV5-1 and TRBJ2-1; 8 bases line up with TRBD2. CDR3 length: 18 residues. Germline-derived CDR1 and CDR2 are SGHRS and YFSETQ. The trim removed 4 bases at V and 0 bases at J, leaving 12 bases unmatched. CDR3 sequence (DNA): TGCGCCAGCAGCCCGTCAGGACTAGCTGCAAGCTCCTACAATGAGCAGTTCTTC. Its translation is CASSPSGLAASSYNEQFF.

The chain is built from TRBV6-2 or TRBV6-3 and TRBJ2-1; 13 bases are shared with TRBD2. Germline V gene data show CDR1 as MNHEY and CDR2 as SVGEGT. This CDR3 region has 16 residues. V lost 2 bases, J lost 10 bases, and 8 bases stayed unmatched. The CDR3 DNA is TGTGCCAGCAGTTACCCTGGACTAGCGGGAGCGGAAGAGCAGTTCTTC. Residues: CASSYPGLAGAEEQFF.

This chain connects TRBV28 to TRBJ2-1; 7 bases agree with TRBD2. V lost 6 bases to trimming and J lost 6 bases; unmatched junction nucleotides: 11. Looked up from germline, CDR1 is MDHEN and CDR2 is SYDVKM. The CDR3 has 15 residues. The CDR3 nucleotides are TGTGCCAGCAGCTCTTCTGGGGAGGGCACCAATGAGCAGTTCTTC. Amino acids: CASSSSGEGTNEQFF.

This clone has only one observation. The V and J genes are TRBV27 and TRBJ2-1, with D uncertain. The germline V gene has CDR1 MNHEY and CDR2 SMNVEV (reference sequence). The CDR3 totals 13 residues. V lost 10 bases and J 6 bases, leaving 16 bases between the germline ends. The CDR3 DNA follows: TGTGCCACCAAGTTTAGCTTGGGCAATGAGCAGTTCTTC. This encodes CATKFSLGNEQFF.

This chain links TRBV3-1 (or the pseudogene TRBV3-2) with TRBJ2-6; D ambiguous. Germline V lookup: CDR1 LGHDT, CDR2 YNNKEL (reference sequence). The ends were cut back, 4 bases at V and 3 bases at J, with 7 bases in the middle. The CDR3 has 14 residues. The CDR3 reads CASSPLNGANVLTF. In DNA, the CDR3 is TGTGCCAGCAGCCCCCTAAATGGGGCCAACGTCCTGACTTTC.

This rearrangement joins TRBV27 to TRBJ2-7, with 7 bases lining up with TRBD1. Germline trimming cut 3 bases from V and 9 bases from J; bases unmatched to any gene: 17. CDR3 size: 16 residues. The germline V gene encodes CDR1 MNHEY and CDR2 SMNVEV (reference sequence). CDR3 in amino acids: CASSFPRGEGATSQYF. The CDR3, as DNA: TGTGCCAGCAGTTTCCCCCGCGGAGAGGGGGCAACGTCGCAGTACTTC.

This clone turned up a few times. This chain joins TRBV14 and TRBJ2-1; perhaps TRBD1 as D (6 bases). The CDR3 covers 14 residues. Germline values: CDR1 SGHDN, CDR2 FVKESK. Trimming removed 6 bases at V and 9 bases at J, with 18 bases between. In DNA form, the CDR3 reads TGTGCCAGCAGTCTAGAAGGGGGATTTGGTGAGCAGTTCTTC. Translating it yields CASSLEGGFGEQFF.

This clone occurred a few times. The V and J genes are TRBV28 and TRBJ2-6; D gene ambiguous. Between the trimmed V and J ends, which lost 6 bases and 1 base, there was a span of 4 bases. This CDR3 has 13 residues. From germline, CDR1 is MDHEN and CDR2 SYDVKM. CDR3 nucleotides: TGTGCCAGCAGGGAGTCTGGGGCCAACGTCCTGACTTTC. Encoded protein: CASRESGANVLTF.

J is TRBJ1-5 and V is TRBV19; 9 bases map to TRBD1. Germline assignment: CDR1 LNHDA and CDR2 SQIVND (reference sequence). Germline trimming cut 7 bases from V and 2 bases from J; bases unmatched to any gene: 6. The CDR3 runs to 15 residues. This CDR3 reads CASTVTGGRNQPQHF. DNA of the CDR3: TGTGCCAGTACCGTGACAGGGGGACGCAATCAGCCCCAGCATTTT.

The V and J genes are TRBV3-1 (or the pseudogene TRBV3-2) and TRBJ1-2; D is uncertain. The CDR3 totals 18 residues. CDR1 is LGHDT, CDR2 YNNKEL, per germline (reference sequence). Trimming cost V 0 bases and J 0 bases, with 17 bases left between them. CDR3 DNA: TGTGCCAGCAGCCAAGAGAGTAGGATTTATCAGGCTAACTATGGCTACACCTTC. Translating it yields CASSQESRIYQANYGYTF.

This clone appeared once. The chain has TRBV5-1 and TRBJ2-2, with TRBD2 as a possible D gene (6 bases). Trimming removed 0 bases at V and 2 bases at J, with 11 bases between. The CDR3 sequence is 16 residues long. The germline V gene encodes CDR1 SGHRS and CDR2 YFSETQ. The CDR3 coding sequence is TGCGCCAGCAGCTTGGCGGGACTCCGAAACACCGGGGAGCTGTTTTTT. Translation: CASSLAGLRNTGELFF. Full variable domain (rest looked up from reference TRBV5-1 and TRBJ2-2): KAGVTQTPRYLIKTRGQQVTLSCSPISGHRSVSWYQQTPGQGLQFLFEYFSETQRNKGNFPGRFSGRQFSNSRSEMNVSTLELGDSALYLCASSLAGLRNTGELFFGEGSRLTVL.

The genes are TRBV19 and TRBJ1-5; D call uncertain. This CDR3 is 15 amino acids long. CDR1 and CDR2 (germline): LNHDA, SQIVND (reference sequence). The germline V and J ends were trimmed by 1 base and 7 bases, with 14 bases remaining between them. The DNA of the CDR3 is TGTGCCAGTAGTATAGTGGAAACCGGGGAACAGCCCCAGCATTTT. Amino acids: CASSIVETGEQPQHF.

V usage is TRBV25-1 and J usage is TRBJ2-5, with D perhaps matching TRBD2 (5 bases). This CDR3 spans 15 amino acids. V was clipped by 1 base and J by 2 bases, with 11 bases between them. From germline, CDR1 is MGHDK and CDR2 SYGVNS. The CDR3 sequence is CASSESGLAQETQYF. CDR3 nucleotides: TGTGCCAGCAGTGAATCCGGCCTAGCACAAGAGACCCAGTACTTC.

CDR3 protein: CASSVPGLAGLGEQFF. CDR3 nucleotides: TGTGCCAGCAGTGTCCCGGGACTAGCGGGCCTGGGTGAGCAGTTCTTC. The rearrangement uses TRBV28 and TRBJ2-1, with TRBD2 matching 12 bases. This CDR3 has 16 residues. J was trimmed by 9 bases and V by 5 bases; bases with no gene match: 11. The germline gives CDR1 MDHEN, CDR2 SYDVKM.